The 28 T cell receptor beta chains in this list originate from one sample, sequenced in a study of shared clonotypes between healthy human individuals (dated by TCRdb to about 2020). Receptors were amplified or captured by the immunoSEQ multiplex PCR assay. In TCRdb, the immuneACCESS table is reduced to in-frame sequences with V and J assigned. These tables do not hold every clone; where another copy was compared, an unresolved V gene accounts for under half, and the others remain unexplained. The sample yields some 95,000 clones; under 80% were counted once. The ten largest clones capture about 45% of the sample. The sequenced sample was memory CD8+ T cells sorted from blood. According to the study, the label for this sample's cell subset or site signals: CD45RO+ cells pooled with CCR7-negative TemRA cells. These receptors all stem from a young man in good health.

The chain carries TRBV5-1 and TRBJ2-7; perhaps TRBD2 as D (6 bases). Germline CDR1 and CDR2: SGHRS and YFSETQ. The CDR3 runs to 14 residues. V was shortened by 5 bases and J by 2 bases, with 14 bases between the two germline ends. CDR3 residues: CASSNGTYPYEQYF. In DNA form, the CDR3 reads TGCGCCAGCAGTAACGGGACTTACCCCTACGAGCAGTACTTC.

V is TRBV13 and J is TRBJ2-1; D is possibly TRBD1 or TRBD2 (5 bases each). The V end lost 6 bases, the J end lost 9 bases, and 15 bases lay between the germline ends. The CDR3 loop spans 13 amino acids. CDR1 and CDR2 (germline): PRHDT, FYEKMQ (reference sequence). In nucleotides, the CDR3 is TGTGCCAGCAGAGGGACCAACCCCAGTGAGCAGTTCTTC. Its protein is CASRGTNPSEQFF.

The chain recombines TRBV7-3 with TRBJ2-2, with 7 bases matching TRBD1. Germline trimming cut 2 bases from V and 1 base from J; bases unmatched to any gene: 1. Germline CDR1 and CDR2: SGHTA and FQGTGA. This CDR3 contains 15 residues. The CDR3 spells CASSLYRGNTGELFF. CDR3 DNA: TGTGCCAGCAGCTTATACAGGGGGAACACCGGGGAGCTGTTTTTT.

The chain joins TRBV6-1 to TRBJ2-1; 8 positions match TRBD1. Germline CDR1 reads MNHNS; CDR2 reads SASEGT. This CDR3 is built from 14 residues. V shed 7 bases, J shed 3 bases, and the junction held 5 bases outside the gene matches. The CDR3 coding sequence is TGTGCCAGCACAACAGGGGGAGGCTACAATGAGCAGTTCTTC. Its protein is CASTTGGGYNEQFF.

The chain links TRBV11-2 to TRBJ2-2, with TRBD1 matching over 7 bases. The CDR3 consists of 16 residues. Germline V CDR1 and CDR2: SGHAT, FQNNGV. V lost 1 base and J lost 6; bases outside the gene matches: 8. The CDR3 coding sequence is TGTGCCAGCAGCTTAGTTCCCGACAGGGAAGCCGGGGAGCTGTTTTTT. It specifies CASSLVPDREAGELFF.

V and J are TRBV5-5 and TRBJ2-7; 7 bases line up with TRBD1. The CDR3 runs to 14 residues. Germline trimming cut 0 bases from V and 5 bases from J; bases unmatched to any gene: 5. The germline V gene has CDR1 SGHKS and CDR2 YYEKEE (reference sequence). The DNA for the CDR3 is TGTGCCAGCAGCTTGGAGACAGGGCGCAACGAGCAGTACTTC. It yields the protein CASSLETGRNEQYF. Using reference TRBV5-5 and TRBJ2-7 for the parts outside the CDR3, the full variable domain is DAGVTQSPTHLIKTRGQQVTLRCSPISGHKSVSWYQQVLGQGPQFIFQYYEKEERGRGNFPDRFSARQFPNYSSELNVNALLLGDSALYLCASSLETGRNEQYFGPGTRLTVT.

This clone was detected only a few times. V and J are TRBV18 and TRBJ2-3; 14 bases are shared with TRBD2. The trim removed 6 bases at V and 4 bases at J, leaving 6 bases unmatched. CDR3 size: 16 residues. Germline assignment: CDR1 KGHSH and CDR2 LQKENI. CDR3 sequence reads: CASSPTGLAGADTQYF. The CDR3 coding sequence is TGTGCCAGCTCTCCCACGGGACTAGCGGGAGCAGATACGCAGTATTTT.

This clone was detected once. This rearrangement joins TRBV27 to TRBJ2-1; the D gene is possibly TRBD2 (6 bases). CDR3 size: 15 residues. Between the trimmed V and J ends, which lost 4 bases and 1 base, there was a span of 11 bases. Germline V lookup: CDR1 MNHEY, CDR2 SMNVEV (reference sequence). The CDR3 DNA follows: TGTGCCAGCAGTTATCAGGGAGGTTCCTACAATGAGCAGTTCTTC. It specifies CASSYQGGSYNEQFF.

This chain connects TRBV6-1 to TRBJ2-7; 7 bases match TRBD2. Germline V gives CDR1 MNHNS, CDR2 SASEGT. The CDR3 consists of 13 residues. V was pared by 7 bases and J by 2 bases, with 5 bases of the junction left unmatched. CDR3 nucleotide sequence: TGTGCCAGCATCCCTAGCGGACCCTACGAGCAGTACTTC. Its translation: CASIPSGPYEQYF.

The V call is TRBV9, the J call TRBJ2-3; no firm D call. V lost 3 bases, J lost 0 bases, and 14 bases lay in between. CDR1 and CDR2 from the germline V gene are SGDLS and YYNGEE. The CDR3 consists of 16 residues. Written as DNA, the CDR3 is TGTGCCAGCAGCGCTAAGGCCCAGGCTAGCACAGATACGCAGTATTTT. Its protein product is CASSAKAQASTDTQYF. Full variable domain (remainder filled in from reference TRBV9 and TRBJ2-3): DSGVTQTPKHLITATGQRVTLRCSPRSGDLSVYWYQQSLDQGLQFLIQYYNGEERAKGNILERFSAQQFPDLHSELNLSSLELGDSALYFCASSAKAQASTDTQYFGPGTRLTVL.

J is TRBJ2-7 and V is TRBV5-5, with 7 bases that match TRBD1. The CDR3 extends over 14 amino acids. Germline CDR1 and CDR2: SGHKS and YYEKEE (reference sequence). V lost 4 bases, J lost 5 bases, and 9 bases stayed unmatched. CDR3 nucleotide sequence: TGTGCCAGCAGCCTCGAGGGACAGTGGGACGAGCAGTACTTC. The encoded protein is CASSLEGQWDEQYF. The variable domain in full, with the rest retrieved from reference TRBV5-5 and TRBJ2-7, is DAGVTQSPTHLIKTRGQQVTLRCSPISGHKSVSWYQQVLGQGPQFIFQYYEKEERGRGNFPDRFSARQFPNYSSELNVNALLLGDSALYLCASSLEGQWDEQYFGPGTRLTVT.

The chain has TRBV7-1 and TRBJ1-5, with TRBD1 identical over 8 bases. TRBV7-1 is noted as an ORF with a role that remains uncertain. This CDR3 has 17 residues. V lost 4 bases, J lost 6 bases, and 14 bases stayed unmatched. CDR3 protein: CASSLLGGQECGQPQHF. The CDR3 DNA reads TGTGCCAGCAGCTTATTAGGGGGACAGGAATGCGGTCAGCCCCAGCATTTT.

This clone was observed a handful of times. V and J are TRBV2 and TRBJ1-5; 8 bases fit TRBD1. In germline, CDR1 is SNHLY, CDR2 FYNNEI. This CDR3 has 13 amino acids. J gave up 7 bases and V 1 base, and 0 bases lay outside the gene matches. The CDR3 protein is CASSEGQGQPQHF. The CDR3 DNA reads TGTGCCAGCAGTGAAGGACAGGGGCAGCCCCAGCATTTT.

The chain is built from TRBV27 and TRBJ1-2, with TRBD1 identical over 10 bases. The germline CDR1 and CDR2 sequences are MNHEY and SMNVEV (reference sequence). CDR3 length equals 14 residues. With V trimmed by 11 bases and J by 2 bases, 8 bases remained unmatched. In nucleotides, the CDR3 is TGTGCCGGATTACCGGGACAGGGGAACTATGGCTACACCTTC. This sequence encodes CAGLPGQGNYGYTF.

This rearrangement joins TRBV10-3 to TRBJ2-2; 7 bases are shared with TRBD2. Trimming removed 7 bases from V and 0 bases from J; junction bases left unmatched: 2. In germline, CDR1 is ENHRY, CDR2 SYGVKD. The CDR3 runs to 14 residues. The CDR3, as DNA: TGTGCCATCAAGCGGGGTGCGAACACCGGGGAGCTGTTTTTT. Translation gives CAIKRGANTGELFF.

There are a few counts of this clone. The chain couples TRBV4-1 to TRBJ1-4; D possibly corresponds to TRBD1 (6 bases). The CDR3 length is 15 residues. V was cut by 6 bases and J by 0 bases, with 11 bases left in between. The germline CDR1 and CDR2 sequences are MGHRA and YSYEKL. CDR3 region: CASRSGGATNEKLFF. CDR3 sequence (DNA): TGCGCCAGCAGATCCGGGGGCGCAACTAATGAAAAACTGTTTTTT.

The chain uses TRBV19 and TRBJ2-3; 10 nucleotides match TRBD1. Germline V lookup: CDR1 LNHDA, CDR2 SQIVND (reference sequence). J gave up 5 bases and V 5 bases, and 7 bases lay outside the gene matches. The CDR3 has 15 amino acids. CDR3 in DNA: TGTGCCAGTAGTTTTACCGGACAGGGGGGAGATACGCAGTATTTT. Its translation: CASSFTGQGGDTQYF. The full variable domain, its missing parts supplied by reference TRBV19 and TRBJ2-3, is DGGITQSPKYLFRKEGQNVTLSCEQNLNHDAMYWYRQDPGQGLRLIYYSQIVNDFQKGDIAEGYSVSREKKESFPLTVTSAQKNPTAFYLCASSFTGQGGDTQYFGPGTRLTVL.

The gene calls are TRBV7-9 and TRBJ1-2; weak D call: TRBD1 (5 bases). CDR1 and CDR2 (germline): SEHNR, FQNEAQ (reference sequence). The CDR3 has 18 amino acids. V gave up 5 bases and J gave up 4 bases, with 26 bases separating them. The CDR3 sequence: CASSLIAATGTKAYGYTF. The CDR3 coding sequence is TGTGCCAGCAGCCTCATAGCGGCTACCGGGACCAAGGCCTATGGCTACACCTTC.

This clone was found many times. The rearrangement joins TRBV6-6 to TRBJ1-2; the D is unclear. CDR1 is MNHNY, CDR2 SVGAGI, per germline (reference sequence). Between the trimmed V and J ends, which lost 5 bases and 5 bases, there was a span of 15 bases. The CDR3 consists of 14 residues. In DNA, the CDR3 is TGTGCCAGCAGTCCGGTGTCGGGGTCTTATGGCTACACCTTC. Its protein is CASSPVSGSYGYTF.

Only a few counts were recorded for this clone. V gene TRBV5-1 combines with J gene TRBJ2-1; D possibly corresponds to TRBD2 (5 bases). V was cut by 0 bases and J by 3 bases, with 10 bases left in between. Germline V CDR1 and CDR2: SGHRS, YFSETQ. The CDR3 is 15 residues long. CDR3 nucleotides: TGCGCCAGCAGCTTGGGCCCAGCGGACTACAATGAGCAGTTCTTC. Translating it yields CASSLGPADYNEQFF.

The chain employs TRBV5-4 and TRBJ2-1; D is tentatively TRBD1 or TRBD2 (5 bases each). Germline V gene data show CDR1 as SGHNT and CDR2 as YYREEE (reference sequence). V was trimmed by 5 bases and J by 5 bases, leaving 20 bases between them. There are 16 residues in the CDR3. Written as DNA, the CDR3 is TGTGCCAGCAGACGGGACGGCGCCTCTCTAAACAATGAGCAGTTCTTC. This sequence encodes CASRRDGASLNNEQFF.

The chain links TRBV5-1 to TRBJ2-7, with 11 bases matching TRBD2. CDR3 length: 14 residues. Germline lookup yields CDR1 SGHRS and CDR2 YFSETQ. V was clipped by 4 bases and J by 6 bases; unmatched bases: 6. The CDR3 region is CASSGRLAGREQYF. The CDR3 bases are TGCGCCAGCAGCGGAAGACTAGCGGGACGCGAGCAGTACTTC.

The rearrangement joins TRBV6-6 to TRBJ2-3; D uncertain. The CDR3 totals 14 residues. Per the germline V gene, CDR1 is MNHNY and CDR2 is SVGAGI (reference sequence). Trimming cost V 4 bases and J 2 bases, with 10 bases left between them. As DNA, the CDR3 is TGTGCCAGCAGTTTCAGGTGGCACACAGATACGCAGTATTTT. Translating it yields CASSFRWHTDTQYF.

The rearrangement uses TRBV28 and TRBJ2-5, with 8 positions matching TRBD1. The closer fit of TRBJ2-7 to the DNA end suggests the J call may be wrong. The CDR3 runs to 13 residues. Germline V lookup: CDR1 MDHEN, CDR2 SYDVKM. CDR3 in amino acids: CASRTGFSYEQYF. The CDR3 DNA is TGTGCCAGCCGGACAGGGTTTTCCTACGAGCAGTACTTC.

The chain carries TRBV11-2 and TRBJ2-7, with D perhaps matching TRBD1 (6 bases). V lost 4 bases and J 2 bases, leaving 12 bases between the germline ends. Germline CDR1 is SGHAT and CDR2 is FQNNGV. The CDR3 sequence is 14 residues long. CDR3 region: CASSSTGRTYEQYF. The DNA of the CDR3 is TGTGCCAGCAGCTCGACAGGTCGAACCTACGAGCAGTACTTC.

The sample holds many counts of this clone. This specimen includes other DNA sequences encoding the same CDR3. This chain links TRBV27 with TRBJ2-2; 8 bases are a match to TRBD2. The ends lost 7 bases at V and 3 bases at J; junction bases unmatched: 13. Looked up from germline, CDR1 is MNHEY and CDR2 is SMNVEV (reference sequence). The CDR3 is made up of 17 amino acids. CDR3 in DNA: TGTGCCAGCACGACACCGTCGGGAGGGCCTTACACCGGGGAGCTGTTTTTT. Protein sequence: CASTTPSGGPYTGELFF.

This rearrangement joins TRBV14 to TRBJ1-1, with unresolved D. The CDR3 is made up of 16 amino acids. The ends were cut back, 1 base at V and 7 bases at J, with 19 bases in the middle. The germline CDR1 and CDR2 sequences are SGHDN and FVKESK. CDR3: CASSQVGGLGNVEAFF. The CDR3 DNA reads as TGTGCCAGCAGCCAAGTAGGAGGGTTGGGGAACGTTGAAGCTTTCTTT.

As regards this clone: A far larger clone is one base from this, pointing to a likely read error. This chain connects TRBV5-4 to TRBJ1-3; possibly TRBD1 for D (6 bases). The CDR3 has 14 residues. CDR1 is SGHNT, CDR2 YYREEE, per germline (reference sequence). Trimming cost V 3 bases and J 5 bases, with 12 bases left between them. This CDR3 is CASSSTGTRNTIYF. The CDR3 DNA sequence: TGTGCCAGCAGCTCAACAGGGACTAGAAACACCATATATTTT.